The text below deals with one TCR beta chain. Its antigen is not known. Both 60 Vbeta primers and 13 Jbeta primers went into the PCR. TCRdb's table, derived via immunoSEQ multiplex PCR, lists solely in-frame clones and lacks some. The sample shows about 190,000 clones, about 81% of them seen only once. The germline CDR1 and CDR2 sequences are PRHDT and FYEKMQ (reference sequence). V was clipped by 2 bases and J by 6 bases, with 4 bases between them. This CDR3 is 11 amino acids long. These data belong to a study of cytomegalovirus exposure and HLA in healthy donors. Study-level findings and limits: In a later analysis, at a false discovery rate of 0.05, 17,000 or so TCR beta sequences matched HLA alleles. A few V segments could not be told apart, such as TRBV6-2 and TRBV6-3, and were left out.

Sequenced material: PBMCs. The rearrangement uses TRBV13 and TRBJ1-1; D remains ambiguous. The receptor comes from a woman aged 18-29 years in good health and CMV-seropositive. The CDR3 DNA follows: TGTGCCAGCAGCTTACGCGCTGAAGCTTTCTTT. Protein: CASSLRAEAFF.